This TCR beta chain was captured in a study of cytomegalovirus exposure and HLA in healthy donors. PCR used 60 Vbeta primers and 13 Jbeta primers. The table came from immunoSEQ multiplex PCR; TCRdb's copy has only in-frame clones and leaves some out. The repertoire includes approximately 100,000 clones, 75% of them detected once, and 10% sits in the top ten. A remark on this clone: The antigen is undetermined.

The CDR3 length is 16 residues. The germline V gene has CDR1 SGHVS and CDR2 FQNEAQ. Trimming cost V 3 bases and J 1 base, with 12 bases left between them. Broader study findings: Later analysis suggested most CMV-associated TCR beta chains were HLA-restricted. HLA alleles were associated with 15,000 to 20,000 TCR beta sequences in a later analysis at 0.05 false discovery rate.

This chain connects TRBV7-8 to TRBJ2-2, with D possibly TRBD1 on 6 matching bases. The sequenced sample was PBMCs. This clonotype was sampled from a man between 50 and 59 years old in good health and CMV-seronegative. Written as DNA, the CDR3 is TGTGCCAGCAGCTTTTTGACGGGACAGAACACCGGGGAGCTGTTTTTT. The encoded protein is CASSFLTGQNTGELFF.